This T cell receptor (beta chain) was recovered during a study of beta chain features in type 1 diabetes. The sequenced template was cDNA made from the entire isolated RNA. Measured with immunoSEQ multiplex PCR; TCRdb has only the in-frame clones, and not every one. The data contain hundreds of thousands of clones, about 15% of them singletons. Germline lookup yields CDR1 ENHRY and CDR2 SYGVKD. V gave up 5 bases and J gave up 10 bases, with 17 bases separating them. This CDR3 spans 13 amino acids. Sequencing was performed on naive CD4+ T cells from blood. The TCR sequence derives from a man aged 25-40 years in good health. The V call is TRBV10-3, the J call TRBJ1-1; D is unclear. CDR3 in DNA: TGTGCCATCAGTCGTGGACTAGCCCGCCGAGCTTTCTTT. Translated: CAISRGLARRAFF.